One and the same sample provided the 30 T cell receptor beta chains below, sequenced in a study of OX40 agonist ivuxolimab in advanced cancers. Preparation of the library involved the immunoSEQ multiplex PCR assay. Here the immuneACCESS table is served through TCRdb, limited to in-frame sequences with V and J called. Missing clones are a known gap in these copies; in checked studies unresolved V genes cover under half, and the rest lacks a known reason. The sample records 90,000 to 120,000 clones, 91% of which are singletons. About 1.2% of the sample belongs to the ten largest clones. Sequencing was performed on CD4+ or CD8+ T cells sorted from blood, taken in a trial of the OX40 agonist ivuxolimab. These receptor sequences come from an adult with an advanced solid tumor such as melanoma, head and neck, liver or kidney cancer.

The chain couples TRBV5-1 to TRBJ1-3; D remains unclear. The CDR3 sequence is 14 residues long. The ends were cut back, 4 bases at V and 8 bases at J, with 16 bases in the middle. Germline V gene data show CDR1 as SGHRS and CDR2 as YFSETQ. CDR3 bases: TGCGCCAGCAGCGGGAATACCGCCCGGGACACCATATATTTT. Amino acids: CASSGNTARDTIYF.

The chain employs TRBV28 and TRBJ1-2; D not certain. This CDR3 has 13 residues. The V end lost 9 bases, the J end lost 0 bases, and 11 bases lay between the germline ends. The germline gives CDR1 MDHEN, CDR2 SYDVKM. The CDR3 reads CASGGYANYGYTF. The CDR3, as DNA: TGTGCCAGTGGAGGGTACGCTAACTATGGCTACACCTTC.

The CDR3 DNA reads as TGCGCCAGCAGCTTGGGGTCCAGTACTAATGAAAAACTGTTTTTT. The encoded protein is CASSLGSSTNEKLFF. The rearrangement uses TRBV5-1 and TRBJ1-4; no reliable D call. Germline CDR1 SGHRS, CDR2 YFSETQ. The V end lost 0 bases, the J end lost 2 bases, and 8 bases lay between the germline ends. There are 15 residues in the CDR3.

The gene calls are TRBV27 and TRBJ2-1, with 7 bases lining up with TRBD2. V trimming: 6 bases; J trimming: 7 bases; junction bases outside the gene matches: 18. CDR1 and CDR2 from the germline V gene are MNHEY and SMNVEV (reference sequence). The CDR3 has 17 residues. In DNA, the CDR3 is TGTGCCAGCAGGACCTTAGCGGGCAATCACCGAGAGAATGAGCAGTTCTTC. Translation: CASRTLAGNHRENEQFF.

This clone was found once. The chain carries TRBV7-3 and TRBJ1-1; 7 bases match TRBD1. Per germline, CDR1 SGHTA and CDR2 FQGTGA. V lost 5 bases and J lost 10; bases outside the gene matches: 10. The CDR3 runs to 13 residues. CDR3 sequence: CASSPQGRGRAFF. The CDR3, as DNA: TGTGCCAGCAGCCCCCAGGGCAGGGGGAGAGCTTTCTTT.

This rearrangement joins TRBV28 to TRBJ1-4; no reliable D call. V was pared by 2 bases and J by 3 bases, with 4 bases between. The CDR3 totals 13 residues. Germline V CDR1 and CDR2: MDHEN, SYDVKM. CDR3 nucleotide sequence: TGTGCCAGCAGTTTAGTGTCTAATGAAAAACTGTTTTTT. This translates into CASSLVSNEKLFF.

The rearrangement links TRBV19 to TRBJ2-7, with TRBD2 matching 9 bases. Germline-derived CDR1 and CDR2 are LNHDA and SQIVND (reference sequence). The CDR3 spans 16 residues. V was pared by 5 bases and J by 3 bases, with 11 bases of the junction left unmatched. The CDR3 reads CASSLSVAGGNYEQYF. For the CDR3, the DNA is TGTGCCAGTAGTCTCTCCGTGGCGGGAGGGAACTACGAGCAGTACTTC.

The J gene is TRBJ1-4, the V gene TRBV29-1, with 9 bases aligning to TRBD1. The CDR3 spans 16 residues. The V and J ends lost 7 bases and 0 bases, in that order; junction bases with no gene match: 9. Germline loops: CDR1 SQVTM, CDR2 ANQGSEA. The CDR3 DNA sequence: TGCAGCGCAATACAGGGACAGGGAACAACTAATGAAAAACTGTTTTTT. This encodes CSAIQGQGTTNEKLFF.

V usage is TRBV6-5 and J usage is TRBJ2-5; D is ambiguous. Trimming took off 0 bases at V and 2 bases at J, with 10 bases between the two ends. CDR1 is MNHEY, CDR2 SVGAGI, per germline. The CDR3 is 15 residues long. CDR3 DNA: TGTGCCAGCAGTTACTCATTCAGGATGCAAGAGACCCAGTACTTC. This gives the protein CASSYSFRMQETQYF.

The rearrangement uses TRBV29-1 and TRBJ1-1, with TRBD1 identical over 9 bases. In germline, CDR1 is SQVTM, CDR2 ANQGSEA. V was pared by 1 base and J by 4 bases, with 1 base of the junction left unmatched. This CDR3 spans 13 amino acids. The CDR3 bases are TGCAGCGTTGAAGTGGGACAGGGCACTGAAGCTTTCTTT. It encodes CSVEVGQGTEAFF. Full variable domain (outside the CDR3, taken from reference TRBV29-1 and TRBJ1-1): SAVISQKPSRDICQRGTSLTIQCQVDSQVTMMFWYRQQPGQSLTLIATANQGSEATYESGFVIDKFPISRPNLTFSTLTVSNMSPEDSSIYLCSVEVGQGTEAFFGQGTRLTVV.

J is TRBJ2-4 and V is TRBV6-6, with TRBD2 matching 8 bases. This CDR3 is 14 amino acids long. Germline V gives CDR1 MNHNY, CDR2 SVGAGI (reference sequence). J lost 6 bases, V lost 7 bases, and 8 bases had no gene match. CDR3 sequence reads: CASIAPGGGNIQYF. CDR3 nucleotides: TGTGCCAGCATCGCGCCCGGGGGGGGAAACATTCAGTACTTC.

The V gene is TRBV10-3, the J gene TRBJ2-1; no clear D gene. This CDR3 has 11 amino acids. The germline V and J ends were trimmed by 2 bases and 10 bases, with 6 bases remaining between them. CDR1 ENHRY and CDR2 SYGVKD come from the germline V gene. DNA for the CDR3: TGTGCCATCAGTGAGGAGGAAGAGCAGTTCTTC. It translates to CAISEEEEQFF.

The chain is built from TRBV5-1 and TRBJ2-5, with TRBD2 matching over 10 bases. CDR3 length: 19 residues. V lost 0 bases and J lost 4; bases outside the gene matches: 15. CDR1 and CDR2 from the germline V gene are SGHRS and YFSETQ. The DNA of the CDR3 is TGCGCCAGCAGCTTGGGCCGCGGGCTAGCGGGAGAATTGGGAGAGACCCAGTACTTC. This encodes CASSLGRGLAGELGETQYF.

The J gene is TRBJ1-1, the V gene TRBV19, with 7 bases matching TRBD1. Germline loops: CDR1 LNHDA, CDR2 SQIVND (reference sequence). V lost 5 bases to trimming and J lost 1 base; unmatched junction nucleotides: 4. This CDR3 contains 14 residues. CDR3 sequence (DNA): TGTGCCAGTAGTCCACGACAGGGGAACACTGAAGCTTTCTTT. Its translation: CASSPRQGNTEAFF.

This clone was recorded a few times. The J gene is TRBJ1-2, the V gene TRBV21-1. TRBV21-1 is a recognized pseudogene. This CDR3 has 14 amino acids. The DNA of the CDR3 is TGTGCCAGCAGCAAACAGGGAGGGGTCTATGGCTACACCTTC. As protein: CASSKQGGVYGYTF.

The chain is built from TRBV5-6 and TRBJ2-7, with TRBD1 matching over 8 bases. J was trimmed by 2 bases and V by 4 bases; bases with no gene match: 5. Looked up from germline, CDR1 is SGHDT and CDR2 is YYEEEE. The CDR3 totals 14 residues. The CDR3 DNA reads TGTGCCAGCAGCCGAGGACAGGGACCCTACGAGCAGTACTTC. Its protein product is CASSRGQGPYEQYF.

The chain links TRBV7-2 to TRBJ2-7; 7 nucleotides line up with TRBD1. CDR1 is SGHTA and CDR2 is FQGNSA in the germline V gene. The CDR3 has 15 residues. J was trimmed by 6 bases and V by 3 bases; bases with no gene match: 11. The CDR3 coding sequence is TGTGCCAGCAGCTTTACCTACCAGACAGGGATCGAGCAGTACTTC. Amino acids: CASSFTYQTGIEQYF.

The genes are TRBV6-1 and TRBJ1-5; D may be TRBD1 (6 bases). The V end was cut by 11 bases, the J end by 7 bases, with 24 bases between. The length of the CDR3 is 15 residues. Germline V CDR1 and CDR2: MNHNS, SASEGT. The DNA of the CDR3 is TGTGCCGCCCAAGGGGGGGGCCCCAATAGACAGCCCCAGCATTTT. Translating it yields CAAQGGGPNRQPQHF.

This clone has a single count. CDR3 sequence reads: CASSLDRGRAYEQYF. The CDR3 bases are TGTGCCAGCAGTCTGGACAGGGGAAGGGCCTACGAGCAGTACTTC. This chain connects TRBV7-8 to TRBJ2-5, with TRBD1 matching over 9 bases. With the DNA end fitting TRBJ2-7 better, the J assignment may be wrong. Germline V gives CDR1 SGHVS, CDR2 FQNEAQ. The CDR3 runs to 15 residues.

The CDR3 protein is CAISGGLAEPTDTQYF. In DNA form, the CDR3 reads TGTGCCATCAGTGGGGGACTAGCAGAACCGACAGATACGCAGTATTTT. The V and J genes are TRBV10-3 and TRBJ2-3; 9 bases are a match to TRBD2. With V trimmed by 4 bases and J by 3 bases, 8 bases remained unmatched. Germline V gene sequence: CDR1 ENHRY, CDR2 SYGVKD. This CDR3 has 16 residues.

Of note for this clone: An end of the junction differs from the germline gene, which may be a read error. The gene calls are TRBV28 and TRBJ2-7; possibly TRBD2 for D (7 bases). CDR3 length: 12 residues. The V gene's germline CDR1 is MDHEN and CDR2 SYDVKM. The CDR3 DNA reads TGTGCCAGCAGGTCATCCGGGGGGCCCCGTATCTTC. This codes for CASRSSGGPRIF.

J is TRBJ2-3 and V is TRBV5-6; 7 bases match TRBD1. Germline V lookup: CDR1 SGHDT, CDR2 YYEEEE. The CDR3 is made up of 14 amino acids. Germline trimming cut 7 bases from V and 0 bases from J; bases unmatched to any gene: 5. The CDR3 loop reads CASRQGPSTDTQYF. CDR3 bases: TGTGCCAGCCGACAGGGCCCGAGCACAGATACGCAGTATTTT.

This chain joins TRBV28 and TRBJ2-7, with 14 bases identical to TRBD2. This CDR3 has 14 amino acids. The V gene end was trimmed by 6 bases and the J gene end by 6 bases; junction bases not matched to a gene: 4. The germline V gene has CDR1 MDHEN and CDR2 SYDVKM. The CDR3 loop reads CASREGTSGSEQYF. CDR3 DNA: TGTGCCAGCAGAGAGGGGACTAGCGGGAGCGAGCAGTACTTC.

The chain joins TRBV10-3 to TRBJ2-5; 9 nucleotides align to TRBD2. TRBJ2-7 matches the DNA end more closely, so the J call is doubtful. The CDR3 is made up of 14 amino acids. CDR1 and CDR2 (germline): ENHRY, SYGVKD. This CDR3 reads CAISEASGIHEQYF. The CDR3 DNA is TGTGCCATCAGTGAGGCTAGCGGGATCCACGAGCAGTACTTC.

The chain combines TRBV7-2 with TRBJ2-3, with a tentative D call TRBD2 (6 bases). Trimming pared 5 bases from V and 2 bases from J, leaving 14 bases between. The CDR3 has 15 amino acids. Germline CDR1 reads SGHTA; CDR2 reads FQGNSA. The CDR3 loop is CASSTKRTTTDTQYF. CDR3 sequence (DNA): TGTGCCAGCAGCACTAAGCGGACTACCACAGATACGCAGTATTTT. The entire variable domain, with the rest obtained from reference TRBV7-2 and TRBJ2-3, is as follows: GAGVSQSPSNKVTEKGKDVELRCDPISGHTALYWYRQSLGQGLEFLIYFQGNSAPDKSGLPSDRFSAERTGGSVSTLTIQRTQQEDSAVYLCASSTKRTTTDTQYFGPGTRLTVL.

In DNA, the CDR3 is TGTGCCAGCAGTGAACAGGGTGGCGACACTGAAGCTTTCTTT. Translation gives CASSEQGGDTEAFF. The chain combines TRBV6-4 with TRBJ1-1; a weak D match, TRBD1 (6 bases). Trimming pared 3 bases from V and 3 bases from J, leaving 11 bases between. Germline V gene data show CDR1 as MRHNA and CDR2 as SNTAGT. The CDR3 contains 14 residues.

The V gene is TRBV10-3, the J gene TRBJ2-3; 7 bases match TRBD2. This CDR3 comprises 15 residues. The germline gives CDR1 ENHRY, CDR2 SYGVKD. V shed 2 bases, J shed 0 bases, and the junction held 2 bases outside the gene matches. CDR3 DNA: TGTGCCATCAGTGAGCGTAGCGGGAGCACAGATACGCAGTATTTT. It is translated as CAISERSGSTDTQYF.

This clone was seen only once. This chain links TRBV14 with TRBJ2-7; 8 bases map to TRBD2. Germline-derived CDR1 and CDR2 are SGHDN and FVKESK. The V segment lost 1 base and the J segment 6 bases; nucleotides outside the gene matches: 5. This CDR3 has 14 residues. CDR3 amino acids: CASSQVPAGGEQYF. As DNA, the CDR3 is TGTGCCAGCAGCCAAGTGCCCGCGGGAGGCGAGCAGTACTTC.

This sequence joins TRBV7-2 and TRBJ2-7, with D tentatively TRBD1 (6 bases). The germline V gene has CDR1 SGHTA and CDR2 FQGNSA. This CDR3 is 16 amino acids long. Trimming removed 5 bases from V and 6 bases from J, with 23 bases in between. As DNA, the CDR3 is TGTGCCAGCAGCCGAACCGGGACACCTTCTCTCCCCGAGCAGTACTTC. It specifies CASSRTGTPSLPEQYF.

The gene calls are TRBV15 and TRBJ2-1; TRBD1 matches 9 bases. The V gene's germline CDR1 is LNHNV and CDR2 YYDKDF (reference sequence). With V trimmed by 2 bases and J by 8 bases, 10 bases remained unmatched. The CDR3 extends over 16 amino acids. The CDR3 loop is CATSRKGQGDPDEQFF. DNA of the CDR3: TGTGCCACCAGCAGAAAGGGACAGGGTGATCCCGATGAGCAGTTCTTC. Full variable domain (outside the CDR3, taken from reference TRBV15 and TRBJ2-1): DAMVIQNPRYQVTQFGKPVTLSCSQTLNHNVMYWYQQKSSQAPKLLFHYYDKDFNNEADTPDNFQSRRPNTSFCFLDIRSPGLGDTAMYLCATSRKGQGDPDEQFFGPGTRLTVL.